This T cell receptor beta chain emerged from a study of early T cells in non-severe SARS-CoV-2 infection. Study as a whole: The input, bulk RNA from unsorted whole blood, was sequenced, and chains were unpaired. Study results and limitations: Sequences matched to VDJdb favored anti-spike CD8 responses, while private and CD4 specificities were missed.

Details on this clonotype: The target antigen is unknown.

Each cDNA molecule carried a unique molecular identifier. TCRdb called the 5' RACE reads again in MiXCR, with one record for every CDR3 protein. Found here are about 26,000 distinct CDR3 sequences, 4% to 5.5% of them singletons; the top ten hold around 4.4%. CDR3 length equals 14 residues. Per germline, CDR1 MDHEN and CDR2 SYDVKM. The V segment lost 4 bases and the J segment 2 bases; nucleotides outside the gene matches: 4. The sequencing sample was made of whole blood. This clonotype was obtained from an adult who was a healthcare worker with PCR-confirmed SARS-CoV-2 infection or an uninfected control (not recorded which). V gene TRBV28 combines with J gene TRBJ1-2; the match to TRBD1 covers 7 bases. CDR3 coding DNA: TGTGCCAGCAGTTACGGACAGGCGAACTATGGCTACACCTTC. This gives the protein CASSYGQANYGYTF.